This TCR beta chain was identified in a study of CD8 T cells in ankylosing spondylitis. Study-level findings and limits: Disease-linked clones, CD8+, were relatively rare in peripheral blood. Apparently characteristic of ankylosing spondylitis blood was a TCR beta motif (eight highly homologous variants).

This clonotype was counted between two and nine times. Its antigen remains unknown. The germline V and J ends were trimmed by 2 bases and 8 bases, with 6 bases remaining between them. The CDR3 extends over 12 amino acids. The TCR beta libraries were generated through quantitative 5'-RACE incorporating molecular barcodes. TCRdb used MiXCR to reprocess the 5' RACE reads, holding one entry per CDR3 protein. The sample lists around 120,000 distinct CDR3 sequences, roughly 15% occurring once. This sequence joins TRBV12-3 or TRBV12-4 and TRBJ1-4, with D hard to call. This receptor was obtained from a female donor with ankylosing spondylitis or in good health (not recorded which). Sequenced sample: blood, either unsorted or a sorted T cell fraction (not recorded which). The CDR3 region is CASSLFREKLFF. The CDR3 nucleotides read TGTGCCAGCAGTTTATTCCGGGAAAAACTGTTTTTT.